What follows describes a single T cell receptor beta chain. The sample is drawn from a study of shared clonotypes between healthy human individuals. Positive CCR7 selection of CD45RO-negative cells yielded the naive CD8 cells, and terminally differentiated effector memory CD45RA+ cells were excluded. Healthy HIV-negative adults without recent acute infections or vaccinations served as donors. V was clipped by 4 bases and J by 6 bases; unmatched bases: 4. The CDR3 contains 13 residues. Germline V gives CDR1 MNHEY, CDR2 SVGAGI. Here immunoSEQ multiplex PCR was the method, and the copy in TCRdb shows in-frame clones only, minus some. Of about 680,000 clones listed, under 95% are singletons.

The chain carries TRBV6-5 and TRBJ2-7; 9 bases map to TRBD2. Sample: naive CD8+ T cells sorted from blood. This receptor was identified in a man aged 30 to 45 in good health. The chain's CDR3 is CASSWSGGLEQYF. CDR3 nucleotide sequence: TGTGCCAGCAGTTGGAGCGGGGGGCTCGAGCAGTACTTC.